These 3 T cell receptor beta chains came from one sample sequenced in a study of T-cell reconstitution after alpha-beta-depleted transplantation in children. Researchers prepared the TCRbeta library using unique molecular identifiers, the study reports. A single record per CDR3 protein comes from TCRdb applying MiXCR to the PCR reads. Among 200,000 to 250,000 distinct CDR3 sequences, about 11% were seen once, and the ten largest hold about 30%. Specimen: PBMCs, collected before TCRalphabeta/CD19-depleted stem cell transplant. The receptors were gathered from a child in the first two years of life with acute myeloid leukemia, due to receive a stem cell transplant.

For this clonotype: One end of the junction varies from germline; a read error may be responsible. V and J are TRBV7-2 and TRBJ1-1, with TRBD1 as a possible D gene (5 bases). CDR1 SGHTA and CDR2 FQGNSA come from the germline V gene. The CDR3 loop spans 13 amino acids. CDR3 in DNA: TGTGCCAGCAGGAGACATGGAGGGACTGAAGGTTTCTTT. It yields the protein CASRRHGGTEGFF.

This clonotype was seen at least ten times. This chain joins TRBV29-1 and TRBJ2-2, with D perhaps TRBD2 (6 bases). CDR3 length equals 14 residues. V lost 6 bases, J lost 4 bases, and 15 bases lay in between. Germline loops: CDR1 SQVTM, CDR2 ANQGSEA. The CDR3 loop is CSVELALGTGELFF. The CDR3 region has the DNA TGCAGCGTGGAACTAGCCTTGGGCACCGGGGAGCTGTTTTTT.

V is TRBV7-2 and J is TRBJ2-3, with no clear D. V was clipped by 4 bases and J by 4 bases, with 6 bases between them. This CDR3 comprises 12 residues. Germline V CDR1 and CDR2: SGHTA, FQGNSA. CDR3 DNA sequence: TGTGCCAGCAGCTATTTCTCAGATACGCAGTATTTT. Translation: CASSYFSDTQYF.